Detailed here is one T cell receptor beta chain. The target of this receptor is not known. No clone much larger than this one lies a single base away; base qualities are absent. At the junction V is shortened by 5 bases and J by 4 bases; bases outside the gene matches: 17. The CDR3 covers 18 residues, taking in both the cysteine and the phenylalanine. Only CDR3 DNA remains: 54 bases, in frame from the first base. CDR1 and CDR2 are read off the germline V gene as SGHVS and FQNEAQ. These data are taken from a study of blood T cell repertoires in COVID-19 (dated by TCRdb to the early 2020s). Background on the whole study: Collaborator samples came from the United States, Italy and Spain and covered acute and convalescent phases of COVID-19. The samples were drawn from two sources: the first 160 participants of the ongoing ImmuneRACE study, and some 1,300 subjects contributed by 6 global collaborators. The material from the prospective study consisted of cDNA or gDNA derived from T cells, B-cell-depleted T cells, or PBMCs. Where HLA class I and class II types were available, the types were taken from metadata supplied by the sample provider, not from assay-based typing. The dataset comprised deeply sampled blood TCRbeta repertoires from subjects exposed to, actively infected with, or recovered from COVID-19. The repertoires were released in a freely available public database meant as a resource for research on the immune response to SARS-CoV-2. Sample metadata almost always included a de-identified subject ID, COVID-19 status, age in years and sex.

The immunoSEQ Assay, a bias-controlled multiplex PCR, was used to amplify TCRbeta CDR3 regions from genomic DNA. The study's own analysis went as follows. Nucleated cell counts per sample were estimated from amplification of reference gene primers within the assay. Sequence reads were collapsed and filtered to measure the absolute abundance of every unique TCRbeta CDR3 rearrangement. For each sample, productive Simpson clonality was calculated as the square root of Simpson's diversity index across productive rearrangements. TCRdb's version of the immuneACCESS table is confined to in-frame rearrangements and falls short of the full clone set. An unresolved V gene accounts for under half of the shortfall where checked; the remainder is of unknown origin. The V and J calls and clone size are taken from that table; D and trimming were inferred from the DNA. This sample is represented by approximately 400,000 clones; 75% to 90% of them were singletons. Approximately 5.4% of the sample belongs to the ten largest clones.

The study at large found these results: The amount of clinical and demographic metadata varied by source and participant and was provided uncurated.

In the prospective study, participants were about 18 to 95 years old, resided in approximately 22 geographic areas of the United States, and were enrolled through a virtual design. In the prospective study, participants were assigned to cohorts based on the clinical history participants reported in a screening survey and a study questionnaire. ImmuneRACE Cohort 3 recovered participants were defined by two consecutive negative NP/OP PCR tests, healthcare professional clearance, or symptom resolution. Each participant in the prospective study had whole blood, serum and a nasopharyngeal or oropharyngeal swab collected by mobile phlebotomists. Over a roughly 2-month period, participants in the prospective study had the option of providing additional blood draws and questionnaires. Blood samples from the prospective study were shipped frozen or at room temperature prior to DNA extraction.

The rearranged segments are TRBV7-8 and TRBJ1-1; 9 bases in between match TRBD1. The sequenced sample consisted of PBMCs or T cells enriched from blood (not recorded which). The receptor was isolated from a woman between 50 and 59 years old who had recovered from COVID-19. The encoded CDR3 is CASSRTTGGRTMSTEAFF. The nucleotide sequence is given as TGTGCCAGCAGCCGAACCACAGGGGGCCGGACGATGAGCACTGAAGCTTTCTTT.